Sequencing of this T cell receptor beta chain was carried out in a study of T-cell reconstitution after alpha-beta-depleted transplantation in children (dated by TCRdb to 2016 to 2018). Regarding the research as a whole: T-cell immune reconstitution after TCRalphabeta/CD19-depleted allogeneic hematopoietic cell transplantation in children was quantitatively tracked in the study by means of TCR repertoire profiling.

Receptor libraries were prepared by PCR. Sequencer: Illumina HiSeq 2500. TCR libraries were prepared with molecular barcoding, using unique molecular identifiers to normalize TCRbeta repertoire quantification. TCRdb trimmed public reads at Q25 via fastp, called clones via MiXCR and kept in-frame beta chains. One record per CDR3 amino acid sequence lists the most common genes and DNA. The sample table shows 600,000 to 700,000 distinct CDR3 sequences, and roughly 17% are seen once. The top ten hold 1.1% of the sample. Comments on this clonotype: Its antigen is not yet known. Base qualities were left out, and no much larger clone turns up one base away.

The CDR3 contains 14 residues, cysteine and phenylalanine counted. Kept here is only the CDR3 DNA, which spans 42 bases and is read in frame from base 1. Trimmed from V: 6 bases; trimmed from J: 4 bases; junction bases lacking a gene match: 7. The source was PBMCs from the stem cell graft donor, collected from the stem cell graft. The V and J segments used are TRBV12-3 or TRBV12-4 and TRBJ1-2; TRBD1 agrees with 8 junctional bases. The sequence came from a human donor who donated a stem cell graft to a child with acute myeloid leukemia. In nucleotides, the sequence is TGTGCCAGCAGGGGCGACAGGGGCCTCTATGGCTACACCTTC. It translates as CASRGDRGLYGYTF.